What follows describes a single TCR beta chain. These data are taken from a study of T cell responses to AZD1222 COVID-19 vaccine. Sequencing was performed with immunoSEQ multiplex PCR; in TCRdb, only in-frame clones are kept and a portion is missing. The sample lists fewer than 120,000 clones, 94% seen once, with approximately 2.8% in the top ten. Germline assignment: CDR1 KGHSH and CDR2 LQKENI. V dropped 6 bases and J dropped 1 base, with 18 bases sitting between them. The CDR3 is 16 residues long. The sequenced sample was peripheral blood, obtained 28 days after the second AZD1222 dose. The clonotype originates from an adult who received the AZD1222 COVID-19 vaccine. This chain links TRBV18 with TRBJ1-1, with D possibly being TRBD1 (5 bases). The DNA for the CDR3 is TGTGCCAGCTCTCGTCGGGGCACCCAAGGGAACACTGAAGCTTTCTTT. Amino acids: CASSRRGTQGNTEAFF.